These 19 T cell receptor beta chains were all obtained from the same sample, sequenced in a study of shared clonotypes between healthy human individuals. Sequencing used immunoSEQ multiplex PCR; TCRdb keeps in-frame clones, though not all of them. The table includes 950,000 to 1,200,000 clones, 60% to 85% detected once. The source material was memory CD4+ T cells from PBMCs. Subset given: CD45RA-negative fraction. These receptors came from a man aged 18-30 years in good health. Some clones in this sample may be carry-over from other donors' samples.

The genes are TRBV28 and TRBJ2-1; TRBD1 or TRBD2 may be the D gene (5 bases each). Trimming cost V 5 bases and J 11 bases, with 22 bases left between them. This CDR3 comprises 15 residues. Per the germline V gene, CDR1 is MDHEN and CDR2 is SYDVKM. The CDR3 reads CASSQTGVPGTQQFF. As DNA, the CDR3 is TGTGCCAGCAGTCAGACCGGGGTCCCCGGGACCCAGCAGTTCTTC. Using reference TRBV28 and TRBJ2-1 for the parts outside the CDR3, the full variable domain is DVKVTQSSRYLVKRTGEKVFLECVQDMDHENMFWYRQDPGLGLRLIYFSYDVKMKEKGDIPEGYSVSREKKERFSLILESASTNQTSMYLCASSQTGVPGTQQFFGPGTRLTVL.

Comments on this clone: A much larger clone lies a single base off, so this may be a read error. The chain combines TRBV11-2 with TRBJ1-1; perhaps TRBD1 as D (5 bases). Germline values: CDR1 SGHAT, CDR2 FQNNGV. V shed 5 bases and J shed 1 base, with 8 bases lying between them. This CDR3 comprises 13 residues. As DNA, the CDR3 is TGTGCCAGCAGCCGGCAGGGGAACACTGAAGCTTTCTTT. This encodes CASSRQGNTEAFF. Using reference TRBV11-2 and TRBJ1-1 for the parts outside the CDR3, the full variable domain is EAGVAQSPRYKIIEKRQSVAFWCNPISGHATLYWYQQILGQGPKLLIQFQNNGVVDDSQLPKDRFSAERLKGVDSTLKIQPAKLEDSAVYLCASSRQGNTEAFFGQGTRLTVV.

This chain uses TRBV29-1 with TRBJ1-1; TRBD1 matches 9 bases. Germline lookup yields CDR1 SQVTM and CDR2 ANQGSEA. The ends lost 4 bases at V and 4 bases at J; junction bases unmatched: 7. The CDR3 spans 14 residues. The chain's CDR3 is CSVAQQGAGTEAFF. In DNA, the CDR3 is TGCAGCGTTGCCCAACAGGGGGCTGGCACTGAAGCTTTCTTT.

The chain joins TRBV4-2 to TRBJ2-1; 9 bases agree with TRBD2. The length of the CDR3 is 15 residues. Looked up from germline, CDR1 is LGHNA and CDR2 is YNFKEQ. V was clipped by 3 bases and J by 6 bases; unmatched bases: 6. In nucleotides, the CDR3 is TGTGCCAGCAGCCACGGGACTAGCAGGATCAATGAGCAGTTCTTC. Translating it yields CASSHGTSRINEQFF.

The chain recombines TRBV6-4 with TRBJ1-1; D might be TRBD1 (5 bases). The CDR3 loop spans 14 amino acids. V lost 6 bases, J lost 3 bases, and 14 bases lay in between. The V gene's germline CDR1 is MRHNA and CDR2 SNTAGT. CDR3 sequence (DNA): TGTGCCAGCAGCAGGGAGGGGTATTACACTGAAGCTTTCTTT. Translated, it gives CASSREGYYTEAFF.

The chain joins TRBV6-1 to TRBJ2-3; TRBD1 agrees at 7 bases. CDR3 length: 15 amino acids. Germline CDR1 and CDR2: MNHNS and SASEGT. V was pared by 6 bases and J by 4 bases, with 10 bases of the junction left unmatched. DNA for the CDR3: TGTGCCAGCAGCAGACAACAGGGGATCGCAGATACGCAGTATTTT. The encoded protein is CASSRQQGIADTQYF.

The chain employs TRBV28 and TRBJ1-1, with D perhaps TRBD1 (5 bases). V lost 1 base, J lost 6 bases, and 12 bases lay in between. CDR1 is MDHEN, CDR2 SYDVKM, per germline. The CDR3 covers 14 residues. The CDR3 protein is CASSLSGGVPEAFF. CDR3 DNA: TGTGCCAGCAGTTTATCTGGGGGGGTCCCTGAAGCTTTCTTT.

The chain is built from TRBV29-1 and TRBJ1-2; no clear D gene. Germline V gene sequence: CDR1 SQVTM, CDR2 ANQGSEA. Trimming removed 7 bases at V and 8 bases at J, with 14 bases between. This CDR3 comprises 11 residues. The CDR3 nucleotides read TGCAGCGCCGCCCGTTCGGGCGGCTACACCTTC. Its translation: CSAARSGGYTF. Full variable domain (outside the CDR3, taken from reference TRBV29-1 and TRBJ1-2): SAVISQKPSRDICQRGTSLTIQCQVDSQVTMMFWYRQQPGQSLTLIATANQGSEATYESGFVIDKFPISRPNLTFSTLTVSNMSPEDSSIYLCSAARSGGYTFGSGTRLTVV.

V is TRBV5-1 and J is TRBJ1-2; no clear D gene. The CDR3 runs to 14 residues. CDR1 and CDR2 (germline): SGHRS, YFSETQ. The germline V and J ends were trimmed by 4 bases and 7 bases, with 17 bases remaining between them. CDR3 bases: TGCGCCAGCAGCCTGGGCCCCGAGGGCGGTGGCTACACCTTC. It translates to CASSLGPEGGGYTF.

Worth noting for this clone: Other DNA sequences of this sample code for an identical CDR3. The V gene is TRBV5-1, the J gene TRBJ2-5; D is unresolved. V was cut by 3 bases and J by 2 bases, with 11 bases left in between. CDR3 size: 14 residues. Germline V gene sequence: CDR1 SGHRS, CDR2 YFSETQ. DNA of the CDR3: TGCGCCAGCAGCTCCGATCCTGCTCAAGAGACCCAGTACTTC. Translating it yields CASSSDPAQETQYF. The entire variable domain, with the rest obtained from reference TRBV5-1 and TRBJ2-5, is as follows: KAGVTQTPRYLIKTRGQQVTLSCSPISGHRSVSWYQQTPGQGLQFLFEYFSETQRNKGNFPGRFSGRQFSNSRSEMNVSTLELGDSALYLCASSSDPAQETQYFGPGTRLLVL.

The V gene is TRBV7-6, the J gene TRBJ1-4, with no clear D. The CDR3 length is 16 residues. The germline CDR1 and CDR2 sequences are SGHVS and FNYEAQ. The germline V and J ends were trimmed by 2 bases and 0 bases, with 10 bases remaining between them. The CDR3 protein is CASSLRGSSTNEKLFF. DNA for the CDR3: TGTGCCAGCAGCTTACGCGGCAGCTCAACTAATGAAAAACTGTTTTTT.

The CDR3 region is CASSSGSTGELFF. The DNA for the CDR3 is TGTGCCAGCTCCTCGGGGTCCACCGGGGAGCTGTTTTTT. The chain links TRBV6-6 to TRBJ2-2, with a tentative D call TRBD2 (5 bases). Deletions cut 8 bases from V and 4 bases from J, with 11 bases between. Per germline, CDR1 MNHNY and CDR2 SVGAGI (reference sequence). The CDR3 consists of 13 residues.

CDR3 sequence (DNA): TGCAGCGCAGACGTGGGGGGGTACGAGCAGTACTTC. Amino acids: CSADVGGYEQYF. J is TRBJ2-7 and V is TRBV29-1; 7 bases align to TRBD2. V was pared by 7 bases and J by 4 bases, with 7 bases of the junction left unmatched. This CDR3 region has 12 residues. Per the germline V gene, CDR1 is SQVTM and CDR2 is ANQGSEA.

This sequence joins TRBV9 and TRBJ1-1, with D possibly being TRBD1 (6 bases). CDR3 size: 14 residues. Germline CDR1 SGDLS, CDR2 YYNGEE. Trimming cost V 3 bases and J 5 bases, with 14 bases left between them. The CDR3 sequence: CASSGGAQGTEAFF. DNA of the CDR3: TGTGCCAGCAGCGGCGGGGCTCAGGGGACTGAAGCTTTCTTT.

V and J are TRBV5-4 and TRBJ2-5, with 7 positions matching TRBD1. The V and J ends lost 4 bases and 3 bases, in that order; junction bases with no gene match: 6. The CDR3 has 14 residues. Germline V CDR1 and CDR2: SGHNT, YYREEE (reference sequence). CDR3 region: CASSLAGTEETQYF. CDR3 sequence (DNA): TGTGCCAGCAGCCTGGCCGGGACAGAAGAGACCCAGTACTTC.

The V call is TRBV4-2, the J call TRBJ2-3; 13 positions match TRBD2. V trimming: 2 bases; J trimming: 3 bases; junction bases outside the gene matches: 11. This CDR3 contains 19 residues. Germline V gene sequence: CDR1 LGHNA, CDR2 YNFKEQ. CDR3: CASSQRLAGGGGGTDTQYF. CDR3 in DNA: TGTGCCAGCAGCCAACGACTAGCGGGAGGAGGAGGAGGTACAGATACGCAGTATTTT.

The chain is built from TRBV6-5 and TRBJ2-7, with a possible D match to TRBD1 (6 bases). Germline V gene lookup returns CDR1 MNHEY and CDR2 SVGAGI. This CDR3 is 15 amino acids long. Between the trimmed V and J ends, which lost 6 bases and 1 base, there was a span of 16 bases. CDR3 sequence reads: CASRTAQGFSYEQYF. CDR3 DNA: TGTGCCAGCAGAACAGCCCAGGGGTTTTCCTACGAGCAGTACTTC.

The chain is built from TRBV4-2 and TRBJ2-1, with 9 bases matching TRBD2. The V gene end was trimmed by 1 base and the J gene end by 2 bases; junction bases not matched to a gene: 0. Per the germline V gene, CDR1 is LGHNA and CDR2 is YNFKEQ. The CDR3 totals 15 residues. CDR3 residues: CASSQASGAYNEQFF. CDR3 nucleotide sequence: TGTGCCAGCAGCCAAGCTAGCGGGGCCTACAATGAGCAGTTCTTC.

J is TRBJ1-2 and V is TRBV6-5, with 9 bases identical to TRBD1. Germline CDR1 reads MNHEY; CDR2 reads SVGAGI. V gave up 7 bases and J gave up 2 bases; unmatched junction bases: 5. This CDR3 region has 14 residues. The CDR3 region has the DNA TGTGCCAGCAACCCCGGGACAGGGAACTATGGCTACACCTTC. Protein sequence: CASNPGTGNYGYTF.